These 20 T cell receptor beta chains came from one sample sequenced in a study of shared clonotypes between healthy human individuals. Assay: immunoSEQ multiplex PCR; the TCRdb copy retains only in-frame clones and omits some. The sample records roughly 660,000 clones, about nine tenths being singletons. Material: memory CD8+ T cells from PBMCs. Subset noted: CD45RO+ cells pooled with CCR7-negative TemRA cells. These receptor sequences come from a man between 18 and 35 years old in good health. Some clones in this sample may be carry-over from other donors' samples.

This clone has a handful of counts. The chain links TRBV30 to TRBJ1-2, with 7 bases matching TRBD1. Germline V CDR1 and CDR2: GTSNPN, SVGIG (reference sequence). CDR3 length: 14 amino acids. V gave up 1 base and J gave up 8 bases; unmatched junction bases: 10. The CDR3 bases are TGTGCCTGGAGTGAGACCGGGACAGCCTCCGGCTACACCTTC. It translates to CAWSETGTASGYTF.

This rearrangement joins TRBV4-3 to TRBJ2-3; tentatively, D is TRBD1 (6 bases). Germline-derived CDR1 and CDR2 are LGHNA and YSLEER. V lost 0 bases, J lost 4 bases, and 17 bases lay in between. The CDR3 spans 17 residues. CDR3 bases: TGCGCCAGCAGCCAAGATGGTTTGGCAGGGGAGTCAGATACGCAGTATTTT. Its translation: CASSQDGLAGESDTQYF.

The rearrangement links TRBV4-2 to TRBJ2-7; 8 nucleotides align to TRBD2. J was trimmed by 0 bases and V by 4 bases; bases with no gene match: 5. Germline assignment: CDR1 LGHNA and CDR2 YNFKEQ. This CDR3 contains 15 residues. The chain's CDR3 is CASSLSAGASYEQYF. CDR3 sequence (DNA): TGTGCCAGCAGCCTCTCAGCGGGGGCCTCCTACGAGCAGTACTTC.

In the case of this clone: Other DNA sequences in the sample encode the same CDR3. CDR3 nucleotide sequence: TGCGCCAGCAGCCAGGGGACAGCCTCCTACGAGCAGTACTTC. The encoded protein is CASSQGTASYEQYF. This chain joins TRBV4-3 and TRBJ2-7; 7 bases are a match to TRBD1. In germline, CDR1 is LGHNA, CDR2 YSLEER. This CDR3 contains 14 residues. V lost 3 bases and J lost 0; bases outside the gene matches: 2.

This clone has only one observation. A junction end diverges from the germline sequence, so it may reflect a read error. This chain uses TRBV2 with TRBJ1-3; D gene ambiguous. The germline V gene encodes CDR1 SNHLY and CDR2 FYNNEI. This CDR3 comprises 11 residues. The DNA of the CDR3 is TGTGCCGGCAGCTCTGGAAACACCATATATTTT. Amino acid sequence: CAGSSGNTIYF.

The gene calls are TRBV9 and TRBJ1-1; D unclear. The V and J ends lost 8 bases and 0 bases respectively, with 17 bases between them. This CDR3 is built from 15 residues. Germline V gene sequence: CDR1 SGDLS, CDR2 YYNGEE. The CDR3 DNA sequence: TGTGCCAGTAGCCCCTTGCGGGCCATGAACACTGAAGCTTTCTTT. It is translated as CASSPLRAMNTEAFF.

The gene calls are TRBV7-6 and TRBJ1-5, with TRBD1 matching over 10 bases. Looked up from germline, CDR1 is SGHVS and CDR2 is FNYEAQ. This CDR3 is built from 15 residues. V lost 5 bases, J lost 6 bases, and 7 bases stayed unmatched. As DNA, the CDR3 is TGTGCCAGCAGCAACCGGGACAGGGGATTTCAGCCCCAGCATTTT. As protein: CASSNRDRGFQPQHF.

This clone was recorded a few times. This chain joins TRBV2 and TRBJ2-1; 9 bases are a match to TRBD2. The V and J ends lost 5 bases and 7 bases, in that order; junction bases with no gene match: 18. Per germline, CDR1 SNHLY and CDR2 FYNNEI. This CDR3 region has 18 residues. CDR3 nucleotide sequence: TGTGCCAGCAGTCTGGGACTAGCTGCTCTCTCCCCCGGGAATGAGCAGTTCTTC. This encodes CASSLGLAALSPGNEQFF.

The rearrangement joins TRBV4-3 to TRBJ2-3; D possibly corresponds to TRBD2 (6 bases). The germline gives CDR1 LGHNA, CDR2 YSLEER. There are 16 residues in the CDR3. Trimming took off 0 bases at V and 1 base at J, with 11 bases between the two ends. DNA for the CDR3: TGCGCCAGCAGCCAAGACGGGGGAACCGGCACAGATACGCAGTATTTT. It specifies CASSQDGGTGTDTQYF.

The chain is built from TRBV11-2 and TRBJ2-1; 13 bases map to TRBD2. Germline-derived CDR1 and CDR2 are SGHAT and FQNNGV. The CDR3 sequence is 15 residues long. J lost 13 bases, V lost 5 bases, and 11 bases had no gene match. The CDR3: CASSPLAGGLVEQFF. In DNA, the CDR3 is TGTGCCAGCAGCCCACTAGCGGGAGGGCTGGTCGAACAGTTCTTC.

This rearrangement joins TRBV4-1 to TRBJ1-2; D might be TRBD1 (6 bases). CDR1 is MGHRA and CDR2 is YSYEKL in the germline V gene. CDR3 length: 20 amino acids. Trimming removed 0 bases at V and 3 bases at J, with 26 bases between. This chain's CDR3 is CASSQESQLAWTDFYYGYTF. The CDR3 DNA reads TGCGCCAGCAGCCAAGAAAGTCAACTCGCGTGGACAGACTTCTACTATGGCTACACCTTC.

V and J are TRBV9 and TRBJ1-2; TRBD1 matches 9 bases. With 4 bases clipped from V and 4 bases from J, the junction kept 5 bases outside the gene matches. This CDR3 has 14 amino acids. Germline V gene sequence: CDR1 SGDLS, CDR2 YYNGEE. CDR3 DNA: TGTGCCAGCAGCATCCTGGACAGGGGCTATGGCTACACCTTC. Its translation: CASSILDRGYGYTF. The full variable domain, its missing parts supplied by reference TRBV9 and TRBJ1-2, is DSGVTQTPKHLITATGQRVTLRCSPRSGDLSVYWYQQSLDQGLQFLIQYYNGEERAKGNILERFSAQQFPDLHSELNLSSLELGDSALYFCASSILDRGYGYTFGSGTRLTVV.

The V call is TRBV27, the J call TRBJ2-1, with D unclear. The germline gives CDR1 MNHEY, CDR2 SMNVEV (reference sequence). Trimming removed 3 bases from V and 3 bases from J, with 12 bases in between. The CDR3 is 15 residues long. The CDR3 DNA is TGTGCCAGCAGTTTTGGGCAGACGTTCTACAATGAGCAGTTCTTC. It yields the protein CASSFGQTFYNEQFF.

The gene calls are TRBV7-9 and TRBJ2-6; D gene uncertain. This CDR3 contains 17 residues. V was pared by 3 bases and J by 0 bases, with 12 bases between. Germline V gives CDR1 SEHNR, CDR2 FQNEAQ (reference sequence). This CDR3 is CASSFIEPRSGANVLTF. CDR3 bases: TGTGCCAGCAGCTTTATCGAACCCCGCTCTGGGGCCAACGTCCTGACTTTC.

The chain's CDR3 is CASSLGAGAGELFF. The CDR3 DNA reads TGTGCCAGCAGTCTTGGGGCGGGTGCCGGGGAGCTGTTTTTT. The genes are TRBV5-4 and TRBJ2-2, with D perhaps assigned TRBD1 or TRBD2 (5 bases each). The CDR3 spans 14 residues. Germline V lookup: CDR1 SGHNT, CDR2 YYREEE (reference sequence). V lost 5 bases and J lost 6, with 14 bases in between.

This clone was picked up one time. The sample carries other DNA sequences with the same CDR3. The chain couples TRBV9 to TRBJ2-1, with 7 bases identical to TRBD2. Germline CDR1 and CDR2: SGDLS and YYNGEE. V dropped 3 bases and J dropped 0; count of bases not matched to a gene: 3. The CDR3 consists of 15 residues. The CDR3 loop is CASSGGGSSYNEQFF. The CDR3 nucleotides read TGTGCCAGCAGCGGAGGCGGGAGCTCCTACAATGAGCAGTTCTTC.

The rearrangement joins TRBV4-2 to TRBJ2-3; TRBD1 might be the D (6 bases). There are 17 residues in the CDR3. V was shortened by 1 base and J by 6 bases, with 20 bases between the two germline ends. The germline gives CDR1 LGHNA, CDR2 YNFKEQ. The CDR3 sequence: CASSQGGPRGTSDTQYF. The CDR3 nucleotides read TGTGCCAGCAGCCAAGGGGGGCCGAGGGGGACATCCGATACGCAGTATTTT.

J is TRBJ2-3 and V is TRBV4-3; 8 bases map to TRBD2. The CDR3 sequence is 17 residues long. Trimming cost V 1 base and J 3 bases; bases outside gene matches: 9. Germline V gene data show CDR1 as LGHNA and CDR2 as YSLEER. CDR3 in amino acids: CASSQGLAHRGTDTQYF. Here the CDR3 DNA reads TGCGCCAGCAGCCAAGGACTAGCGCATAGGGGAACAGATACGCAGTATTTT.

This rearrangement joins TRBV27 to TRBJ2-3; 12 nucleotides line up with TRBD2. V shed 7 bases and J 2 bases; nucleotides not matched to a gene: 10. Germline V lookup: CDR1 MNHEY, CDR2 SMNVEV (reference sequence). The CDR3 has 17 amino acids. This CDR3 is CASKGSGLAGLTDTQYF. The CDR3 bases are TGTGCCAGCAAAGGATCGGGACTAGCGGGCCTCACAGATACGCAGTATTTT.

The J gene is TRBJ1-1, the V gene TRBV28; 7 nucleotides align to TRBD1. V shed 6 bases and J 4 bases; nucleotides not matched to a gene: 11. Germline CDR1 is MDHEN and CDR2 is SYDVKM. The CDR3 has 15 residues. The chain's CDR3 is CASRHRGQVFTEAFF. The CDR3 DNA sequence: TGTGCCAGCAGACACCGAGGACAGGTTTTCACTGAAGCTTTCTTT. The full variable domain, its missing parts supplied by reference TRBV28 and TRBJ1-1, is DVKVTQSSRYLVKRTGEKVFLECVQDMDHENMFWYRQDPGLGLRLIYFSYDVKMKEKGDIPEGYSVSREKKERFSLILESASTNQTSMYLCASRHRGQVFTEAFFGQGTRLTVV.